The sequence of this T cell receptor (beta chain) was determined in a study of blood T cell repertoires in COVID-19. Study-wide context: Acute and convalescent COVID-19 samples came from the United States, Italy and Spain. T cells, B-cell-depleted T cells, or PBMCs supplied cDNA or gDNA.

As originally analysed: Estimation of nucleated cell counts was performed using reference gene primer amplification. Some clones are missing from TCRdb's copy, which holds only in-frame ones; the method was immunoSEQ multiplex PCR. That table furnishes V, J and clone size, whereas the DNA furnished D and trimming. The sample includes roughly 300,000 clones, 80% to 90% seen only once; the top ten take 6.4%. This sequence was found in a man younger than 35 who had recovered from COVID-19. The sequenced sample was peripheral blood.

CDR3 coding DNA: TGTGCCAGCTCCCCGCTTGACAGGGTTGGAGATACGCAGTATTTT. It translates to CASSPLDRVGDTQYF. This rearrangement joins TRBV6-5 to TRBJ2-3; 7 bases match TRBD1. The V gene end was trimmed by 8 bases and the J gene end by 5 bases; junction bases not matched to a gene: 13. The CDR3 has 15 residues. Germline loops: CDR1 MNHEY, CDR2 SVGAGI.